One sample yielded the 3 T cell receptor beta chains listed below, sequenced in a study of early T cells in non-severe SARS-CoV-2 infection. A single record per CDR3 protein comes from TCRdb applying MiXCR to the 5' RACE reads. The sample yields 85,000 to 100,000 distinct CDR3 sequences, approximately 9.9% seen once. This sample comprised whole blood, obtained at baseline. Receptors were obtained from an adult who was a healthcare worker with PCR-confirmed SARS-CoV-2 infection or an uninfected control (not recorded which).

This clonotype was counted many times. The chain links TRBV7-2 to TRBJ1-5, with D maybe TRBD1 (6 bases). The germline V and J ends were trimmed by 2 bases and 4 bases, with 9 bases remaining between them. The CDR3 runs 14 residues. The V gene's germline CDR1 is SGHTA and CDR2 FQGNSA. For the CDR3, the DNA is TGTGCCAGCAGCTTACGACAGGATAATCAGCCCCAGCATTTT. Protein: CASSLRQDNQPQHF.

The gene calls are TRBV6-2 or TRBV6-3 and TRBJ1-2; D ambiguous. The V gene lost 6 bases and the J gene lost 2 bases, with 19 bases spanning the gap. The CDR3 spans 16 residues. Per germline, CDR1 MNHEY and CDR2 SVGEGT. In nucleotides, the CDR3 is TGTGCCAGCAGACCACCGGGAGACACCGCGAACTATGGCTACACCTTC. Residues: CASRPPGDTANYGYTF.

This clonotype was seen a handful of times. The CDR3 DNA sequence: TGTGCCAGCCTCGACAGGAGCTCCTACGAGCAGTACTTC. Amino acids: CASLDRSSYEQYF. J is TRBJ2-7 and V is TRBV6-2 or TRBV6-3; D might be TRBD1 (6 bases). The ends were cut back, 8 bases at V and 0 bases at J, with 11 bases in the middle. The germline V gene has CDR1 MNHEY and CDR2 SVGEGT. The CDR3 runs 13 residues.